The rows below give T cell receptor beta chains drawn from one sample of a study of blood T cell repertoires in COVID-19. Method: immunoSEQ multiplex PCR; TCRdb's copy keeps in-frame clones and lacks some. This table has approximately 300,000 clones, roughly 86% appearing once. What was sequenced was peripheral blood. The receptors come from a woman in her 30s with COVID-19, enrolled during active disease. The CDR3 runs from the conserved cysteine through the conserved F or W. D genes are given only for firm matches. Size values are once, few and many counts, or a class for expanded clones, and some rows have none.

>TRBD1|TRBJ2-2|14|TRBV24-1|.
TGTGCCACCCGAGACCAGGGGGCAACCGGGGAGCTGTTTTTT
CATRDQGATGELFF
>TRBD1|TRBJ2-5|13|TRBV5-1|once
TGCGCCAGCAGCCGGGACAGGGGGGAGACCCAGTACTTC
CASSRDRGETQYF
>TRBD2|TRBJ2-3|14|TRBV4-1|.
TGCGCCAGCAGCCAACGGACTAGCGGTGAGGCGCAGTATTTT
CASSQRTSGEAQYF
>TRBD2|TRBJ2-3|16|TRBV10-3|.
TGTGCCATCAGTGCCCAACTAGCGGGGGGCACAGATACGCAGTATTTT
CAISAQLAGGTDTQYF
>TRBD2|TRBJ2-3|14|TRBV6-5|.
TGTGCCAGTTACACTAGCGGTAGCACAGATACGCAGTATTTT
CASYTSGSTDTQYF
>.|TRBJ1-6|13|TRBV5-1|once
TGCGCCAGCAGCTTGGGACAGCGTTCACCCCTCCACTTT
CASSLGQRSPLHF
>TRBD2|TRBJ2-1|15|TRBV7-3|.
TGTGCCAGCAGCCCTAGCGGGGGAGACTACAATGAGCAGTTCTTC
CASSPSGGDYNEQFF
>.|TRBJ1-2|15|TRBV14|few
TGTGCCAGCAGCCAAGGGGGGCTCCCTCTATTCGGCTACACCTTC
CASSQGGLPLFGYTF
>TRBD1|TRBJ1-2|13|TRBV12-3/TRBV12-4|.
TGTGCCAGCAGAGAACAGGGGGGAATTGGCTACACCTTC
CASREQGGIGYTF
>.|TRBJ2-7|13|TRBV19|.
TGTGCCAGTAGTCCCGGGGTTGCCTACGAGCAGTACTTC
CASSPGVAYEQYF
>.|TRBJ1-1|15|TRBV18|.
TGTGCCAGCTCACCACTGCCGGGAACGAACACTGAAGCTTTCTTT
CASSPLPGTNTEAFF
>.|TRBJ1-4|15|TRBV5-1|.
TGCGCCAGCAGCTTGATAACAGGGCGTAATGAAAAACTGTTTTTT
CASSLITGRNEKLFF
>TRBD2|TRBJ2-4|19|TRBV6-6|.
TGTGCCAGCAGTCCTCGAGGGACTAGCCGGGGACTAGCCAAAAACATTCAGTACTTC
CASSPRGTSRGLAKNIQYF
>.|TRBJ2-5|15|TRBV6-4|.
TGTGCCAGCAGGAGGGGGGGGGCGCGTAGGGAGACCCAGTACTTC
CASRRGGARRETQYF
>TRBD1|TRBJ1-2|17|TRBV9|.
TGTGCCAGCAGCGCTAGGACCGGGACAGGGGGTTCCGATGGCTACACCTTC
CASSARTGTGGSDGYTF
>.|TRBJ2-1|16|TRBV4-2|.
TGTGCCAGCAGCCAACTAATGGGCAGTACGGCCAATGAGCAGTTCTTC
CASSQLMGSTANEQFF
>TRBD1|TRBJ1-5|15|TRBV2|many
TGTGCCAGCAGCTCCGGGACAGGGGATTACCAGCCCCAGCATTTT
CASSSGTGDYQPQHF
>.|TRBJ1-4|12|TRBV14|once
TGTGCCAGCAGCTGGCAGGGAGAAAAACTGTTTTTT
CASSWQGEKLFF
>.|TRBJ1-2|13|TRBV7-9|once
TGTGCCAGCAGCTCCGGGGTTTACTATGGCTACACCTTC
CASSSGVYYGYTF
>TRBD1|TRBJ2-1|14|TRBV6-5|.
TGTGCCAGCAGTTTGGGACAGGGGGTGTATGAGCAGTTCTTC
CASSLGQGVYEQFF
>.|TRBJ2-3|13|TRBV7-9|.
TGTGCCAGCAGCTTCTTAGCCACAGATACGCAGTATTTT
CASSFLATDTQYF
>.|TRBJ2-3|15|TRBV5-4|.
TGTGCCAGCAGCTTGGACTTCCTTAGCACAGATACGCAGTATTTT
CASSLDFLSTDTQYF
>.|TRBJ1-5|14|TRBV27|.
TGTGCCAGCGGCGACCGGAGTAGCAATCAGCCCCAGCATTTT
CASGDRSSNQPQHF
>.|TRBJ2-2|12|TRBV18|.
TGTGCCAGTCCAACGGACACCGGGGAGCTGTTTTTT
CASPTDTGELFF
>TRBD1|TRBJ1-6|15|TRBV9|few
TGTGCCAGCAGCGTAGCCAGGGGGCGCGGTGAACCCCTCCACTTT
CASSVARGRGEPLHF
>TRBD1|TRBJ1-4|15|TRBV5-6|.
TGTGCCAGCAGCAACGACCGGGACAGGGGGGGAAAACTGTTTTTT
CASSNDRDRGGKLFF
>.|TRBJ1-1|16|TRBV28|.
TGTGCCAGCAGCTCCTCCGCGGTTGTTCCGAACACTGAAGCTTTCTTT
CASSSSAVVPNTEAFF
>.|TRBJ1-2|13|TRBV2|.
TGTGCCAGCAGCGAGGAGGGGAACTATGGCTACACCTTC
CASSEEGNYGYTF
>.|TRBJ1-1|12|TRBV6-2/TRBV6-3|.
TGTGCCAGCAGTTATTCCAGGACTGAAGCTTTCTTT
CASSYSRTEAFF
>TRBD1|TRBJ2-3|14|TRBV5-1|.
TGCGCCAGCAGCCCGGACAGGGGAGGAGATACGCAGTATTTT
CASSPDRGGDTQYF
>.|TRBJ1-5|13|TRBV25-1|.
TGTGCCAGCAGCTTTGGAGACCGGGGGCCCCAGCATTTT
CASSFGDRGPQHF
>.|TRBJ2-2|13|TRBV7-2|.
TGTGCCAGCAGCGTCGCGGGGGCAGGGGAGCTGTTTTTT
CASSVAGAGELFF
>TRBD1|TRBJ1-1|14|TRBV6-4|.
TGTGCCAGCAGCCTGACAGGGGGGTTGGTGGAAGCTTTCTTT
CASSLTGGLVEAFF
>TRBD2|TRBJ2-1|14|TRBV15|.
TGTGCCACCAGAAGAGCGGGGGAGGGGAATGAGCAGTTCTTC
CATRRAGEGNEQFF
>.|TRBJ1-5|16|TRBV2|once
TGTGCCAGCAGCGATAGAGGGGGTGTCAGCAATCAGCCCCAGCATTTT
CASSDRGGVSNQPQHF
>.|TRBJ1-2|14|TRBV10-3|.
TGTGCCACCTCCTCTGGGGCGCATAACTATGGCTACACCTTC
CATSSGAHNYGYTF
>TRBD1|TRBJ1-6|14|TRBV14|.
TGTGCCAGCAGCCGAGGGACAGCCAATTCACCCCTCCACTTT
CASSRGTANSPLHF
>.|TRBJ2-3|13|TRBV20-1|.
TGCAGTGCTAGTCACCGGTTCACAGATACGCAGTATTTT
CSASHRFTDTQYF
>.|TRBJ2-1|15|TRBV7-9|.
TGTGCCAGCAGCTTAGCGTCCGGGTCCCTCAATGAGCAGTTCTTC
CASSLASGSLNEQFF
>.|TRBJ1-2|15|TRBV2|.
TGTGCCAGCAGCCCCCATCCCACAGGGTCCTATGGCTACACCTTC
CASSPHPTGSYGYTF
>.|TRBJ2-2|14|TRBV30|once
TGTGCCTGGAGTGGCCAGGGGTCATCCGGGGAGCTGTTTTTT
CAWSGQGSSGELFF
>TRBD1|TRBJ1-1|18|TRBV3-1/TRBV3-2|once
TGTGCCAGCAGCCAGGGTCCCGGGACAGGGGAATCACGGACTGAAGCTTTCTTT
CASSQGPGTGESRTEAFF
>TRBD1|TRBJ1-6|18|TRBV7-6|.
TGTGCCAGCAGCTTAGCTAGGACAGGGGAAAGACCCTATTCACCCCTCCACTTT
CASSLARTGERPYSPLHF
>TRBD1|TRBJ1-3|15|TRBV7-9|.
TGTGCCAGCAGCTACGCCGGGACAGGAGGAAACACCATATATTTT
CASSYAGTGGNTIYF
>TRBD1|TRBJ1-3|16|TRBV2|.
TGTGCCAGCAGTGGGGGACAGAGCTACTCTGGAAACACCATATATTTT
CASSGGQSYSGNTIYF
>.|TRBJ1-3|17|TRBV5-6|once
TGTGCCAGCACCACCCAAAGTCAGGACTTCCTTGGAAACACCATATATTTT
CASTTQSQDFLGNTIYF
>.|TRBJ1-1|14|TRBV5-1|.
TGCGCCAGCAGCTTGGAAGGCGCAGGGGCTGAAGCTTTCTTT
CASSLEGAGAEAFF
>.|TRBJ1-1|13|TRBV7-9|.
TGTGCCAGCAGCTTAATGAGTAACACTGAAGCTTTCTTT
CASSLMSNTEAFF
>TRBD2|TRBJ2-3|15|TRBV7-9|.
TGTGCCAGCAGCTTAGTTAGCGGGGGCACAGATACGCAGTATTTT
CASSLVSGGTDTQYF
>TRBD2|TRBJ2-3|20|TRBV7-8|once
TGTGCCAGCAGCTCCCCCCAGACTAGCGGGGGGCGAGTGGGGCACGATACGCAGTATTTT
CASSSPQTSGGRVGHDTQYF
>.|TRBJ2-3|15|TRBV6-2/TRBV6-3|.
TGTGCCAGCGGCCGGCAGGGGACGCCTACAGATACGCAGTATTTT
CASGRQGTPTDTQYF
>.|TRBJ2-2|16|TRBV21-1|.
TGTGCCAGCAGCAAGACGACAGGGGGTAACACCGGGGAGCTGTTTTTT
CASSKTTGGNTGELFF
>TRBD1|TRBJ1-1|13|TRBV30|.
TGTGCCTGGAGTATGGACAGGAGCACTGAAGCTTTCTTT
CAWSMDRSTEAFF
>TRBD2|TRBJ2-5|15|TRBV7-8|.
TGTGCCAGCAGCCGAGTAGCGGGTTTTCAAGAGACCCAGTACTTC
CASSRVAGFQETQYF
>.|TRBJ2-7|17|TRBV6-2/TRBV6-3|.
TGTGCCAGCAGTTTCCTCTCGGGCGGGGTGTCGACCTACGAGCAGTACTTC
CASSFLSGGVSTYEQYF
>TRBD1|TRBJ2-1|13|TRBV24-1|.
TGTGCCACCAGGGCAGGGGGCAACAATGAGCAGTTCTTC
CATRAGGNNEQFF
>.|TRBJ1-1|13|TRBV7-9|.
TGTGCCAGCAGCTTAGAGGAAACAGGTGAAGCTTTCTTT
CASSLEETGEAFF
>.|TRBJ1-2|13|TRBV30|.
TGTGCCTGGACAGGCGGGACGAACTATGGCTACACCTTC
CAWTGGTNYGYTF
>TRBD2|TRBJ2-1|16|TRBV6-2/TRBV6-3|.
TGTGCCAGCAGTTACCCTGAGACTAGCGGGGGCGATGAGCAGTTCTTC
CASSYPETSGGDEQFF